A single sample is the source of the 15 T cell receptor beta chains below, sequenced in a study of graft-versus-host responses after intestinal transplantation. These receptors' antigens are unknown. Profiled with immunoSEQ multiplex PCR; TCRdb holds only in-frame clones, not every one. The sample shows some 100,000 clones, over 85% of them seen only once. The source material was unstimulated CD8+ T cells sorted from spleen or lymph node cells, sampled before transplant. The receptors were gathered from a human donor who was the organ donor for an intestinal transplant.

This chain joins TRBV28 and TRBJ1-5; no firm D call. There are 17 residues in the CDR3. Germline CDR1 is MDHEN and CDR2 is SYDVKM. V was cut by 3 bases and J by 3 bases, with 18 bases left in between. The CDR3 sequence is CASSFSPAVSPNQPQHF. The CDR3 coding sequence is TGTGCCAGCAGTTTCTCTCCTGCGGTGAGCCCCAATCAGCCCCAGCATTTT. Based on the CDR3 plus reference TRBV28 and TRBJ1-5, the full variable domain is DVKVTQSSRYLVKRTGEKVFLECVQDMDHENMFWYRQDPGLGLRLIYFSYDVKMKEKGDIPEGYSVSREKKERFSLILESASTNQTSMYLCASSFSPAVSPNQPQHFGDGTRLSIL.

The CDR3 nucleotides are TGTGCCATCAGTAACGCACAGGGGGCCAACGTCCTGACTTTC. Its translation: CAISNAQGANVLTF. The chain combines TRBV10-3 with TRBJ2-6; D is ambiguous. This CDR3 has 14 amino acids. The V and J ends lost 5 bases and 4 bases respectively, with 9 bases between them. From germline, CDR1 is ENHRY and CDR2 SYGVKD.

This chain joins TRBV5-4 and TRBJ1-6; TRBD1 matches 8 bases. Germline V CDR1 and CDR2: SGHNT, YYREEE (reference sequence). The length of the CDR3 is 16 residues. V trimming: 4 bases; J trimming: 11 bases; junction bases outside the gene matches: 14. The CDR3 region is CASSVSQGEMITPLHF. CDR3 DNA sequence: TGTGCCAGCAGCGTATCACAGGGGGAGATGATAACACCCCTCCACTTT.

The J gene is TRBJ2-4, the V gene TRBV11-2, with D maybe TRBD1 (5 bases). V was pared by 5 bases and J by 6 bases, with 17 bases between. This CDR3 is 15 amino acids long. CDR1 SGHAT and CDR2 FQNNGV come from the germline V gene. CDR3 nucleotides: TGTGCCAGCAGCCCCTCCCAGGGCGTTTTAAACATTCAGTACTTC. Amino acid sequence: CASSPSQGVLNIQYF.

The CDR3 DNA is TGTGCCATCAGTGGGTCGAGACTAGCCCCCTACGAGCAGTACTTC. This encodes CAISGSRLAPYEQYF. The rearrangement links TRBV10-3 to TRBJ2-7, with TRBD2 matching 7 bases. The CDR3 contains 15 residues. Germline V CDR1 and CDR2: ENHRY, SYGVKD. Germline trimming cut 4 bases from V and 2 bases from J; bases unmatched to any gene: 8.

The chain employs TRBV15 and TRBJ2-2; 7 nucleotides match TRBD2. V shed 1 base and J 6 bases; nucleotides not matched to a gene: 14. Germline V gives CDR1 LNHNV, CDR2 YYDKDF (reference sequence). The CDR3 length is 18 residues. The CDR3 here is CATSRVAISGMGPGELFF. The CDR3 coding sequence is TGTGCCACCAGCAGAGTGGCTATAAGCGGGATGGGCCCCGGGGAGCTGTTTTTT.

In this sample, this clone turned up once. V is TRBV9 and J is TRBJ2-6, with D hard to call. V lost 3 bases to trimming and J lost 4 bases, with 17 bases between them. Germline values: CDR1 SGDLS, CDR2 YYNGEE. CDR3 length: 17 amino acids. CDR3 coding DNA: TGTGCCAGCAGCGCAACAGTTTACGCATCCGGGGCCAACGTCCTGACTTTC. Its protein is CASSATVYASGANVLTF.

The V and J genes are TRBV27 and TRBJ2-5, with D maybe TRBD1 (6 bases). CDR1 is MNHEY, CDR2 SMNVEV, per germline (reference sequence). Between the trimmed V and J ends, which lost 1 base and 2 bases, there was a span of 8 bases. The CDR3 covers 14 residues. The DNA of the CDR3 is TGTGCCAGCAGTTTATGGCAGGGGCAAGAGACCCAGTACTTC. Translating gives CASSLWQGQETQYF.

The chain employs TRBV11-2 and TRBJ2-7; D is possibly TRBD2 (5 bases). The CDR3 totals 13 residues. Germline CDR1 SGHAT, CDR2 FQNNGV. The V and J ends lost 5 bases and 2 bases respectively, with 10 bases between them. CDR3 in amino acids: CASSQTGAYEQYF. The CDR3 DNA is TGTGCCAGCAGCCAAACCGGGGCCTACGAGCAGTACTTC.

V is TRBV28 and J is TRBJ1-5; D gene uncertain. Per germline, CDR1 MDHEN and CDR2 SYDVKM. This CDR3 is 15 amino acids long. V lost 6 bases and J 0 bases, leaving 12 bases between the germline ends. Written as DNA, the CDR3 is TGTGCCAGCAGCCCTGAACTGTCTAGCAATCAGCCCCAGCATTTT. Translated, it gives CASSPELSSNQPQHF.

DNA for the CDR3: TGTGCCAGCAGTTACTCGAGACTATTATTGGAGACCCAGTACTTC. Its protein is CASSYSRLLLETQYF. The V call is TRBV6-5, the J call TRBJ2-5, with D maybe TRBD2 (5 bases). Germline CDR1 reads MNHEY; CDR2 reads SVGAGI. Trimming took off 0 bases at V and 5 bases at J, with 13 bases between the two ends. The CDR3 has 15 amino acids.

The chain carries TRBV28 and TRBJ2-7; maybe TRBD2 (6 bases). Per germline, CDR1 MDHEN and CDR2 SYDVKM. The germline V and J ends were trimmed by 2 bases and 4 bases, with 9 bases remaining between them. This CDR3 is built from 13 residues. This CDR3 reads CASSLTGRYEQYF. The CDR3 DNA follows: TGTGCCAGCAGTTTAACGGGGAGGTACGAGCAGTACTTC. The variable domain in full, with the rest retrieved from reference TRBV28 and TRBJ2-7, is DVKVTQSSRYLVKRTGEKVFLECVQDMDHENMFWYRQDPGLGLRLIYFSYDVKMKEKGDIPEGYSVSREKKERFSLILESASTNQTSMYLCASSLTGRYEQYFGPGTRLTVT.

This sequence joins TRBV5-4 and TRBJ2-2; no firm D call. Germline CDR1 SGHNT, CDR2 YYREEE (reference sequence). The length of the CDR3 is 14 residues. The germline V and J ends were trimmed by 1 base and 5 bases, with 9 bases remaining between them. The CDR3 bases are TGTGCCAGCAGCTTGCCCGAGTCTACCGGGGAGCTGTTTTTT. Residues: CASSLPESTGELFF.

Of note for this clone: Other DNA sequences in this sample translate to the same CDR3. This chain uses TRBV19 with TRBJ2-1, with D possibly being TRBD2 (5 bases). The length of the CDR3 is 13 residues. V was cut by 5 bases and J by 2 bases, with 7 bases left in between. Germline values: CDR1 LNHDA, CDR2 SQIVND (reference sequence). The CDR3 DNA follows: TGTGCCAGTAGTCGGGGTACCTACAATGAGCAGTTCTTC. Translated, it gives CASSRGTYNEQFF.

The J gene is TRBJ2-7, the V gene TRBV6-1, with TRBD2 matching 8 bases. CDR3 length: 16 residues. Germline trimming cut 2 bases from V and 2 bases from J; bases unmatched to any gene: 8. Germline V CDR1 and CDR2: MNHNS, SASEGT. CDR3 coding DNA: TGTGCCAGCAGTGAATTAATGGCGGGGGGCCCCTACGAGCAGTACTTC. This sequence encodes CASSELMAGGPYEQYF.